The 19 T cell receptor beta chains below come from one sample, sequenced in a study of blood T cells in healthy people across ages. A second PCR of about 6 to 12 cycles used a sample-barcoded 5' primer and a J-beta primer mix. TCRdb ran MiXCR on the 5' RACE reads and lists one entry per CDR3 protein. The sample has about 800,000 distinct CDR3 sequences, around a quarter seen once; the top ten hold more than 3%. This sample was also put to use in a study of T cells of mothers and their children.

The sequencing sample was made of blood. The receptors were sampled from a boy aged 10-17 years in good health.

This clonotype was recorded at least ten times. The chain joins TRBV29-1 to TRBJ2-1; D is perhaps TRBD1 or TRBD2 (5 bases each). CDR1 is SQVTM, CDR2 ANQGSEA, per germline. The V gene lost 7 bases and the J gene lost 0 bases, with 19 bases spanning the gap. The CDR3 is 16 amino acids. CDR3 nucleotide sequence: TGCAGCGCACCCTTCCCGGGACCGAGCTCCTACAATGAGCAGTTCTTC. It codes for CSAPFPGPSSYNEQFF.

In this sample, this clonotype turned up a few times. The chain uses TRBV5-1 and TRBJ2-5, with TRBD2 identical over 7 bases. The CDR3 runs 14 residues. The V segment lost 0 bases and the J segment 3 bases; nucleotides outside the gene matches: 2. Germline V CDR1 and CDR2: SGHRS, YFSETQ. CDR3 protein: CASSLGDYEETQYF. In DNA form, the CDR3 reads TGCGCCAGCAGCTTGGGGGACTACGAAGAGACCCAGTACTTC. The complete variable domain, with remaining parts taken from reference TRBV5-1 and TRBJ2-5, reads KAGVTQTPRYLIKTRGQQVTLSCSPISGHRSVSWYQQTPGQGLQFLFEYFSETQRNKGNFPGRFSGRQFSNSRSEMNVSTLELGDSALYLCASSLGDYEETQYFGPGTRLLVL.

The chain is built from TRBV5-6 and TRBJ2-7; D not certain. Germline loops: CDR1 SGHDT, CDR2 YYEEEE. The CDR3 is made up of 14 amino acids. Trimming took off 2 bases at V and 3 bases at J, with 12 bases between the two ends. The CDR3 spells CASSFWTAVYEQYF. CDR3 bases: TGTGCCAGCAGCTTTTGGACGGCTGTCTACGAGCAGTACTTC.

This clonotype turned up a few times. The V call is TRBV30, the J call TRBJ1-4; D remains ambiguous. Germline-derived CDR1 and CDR2 are GTSNPN and SVGIG (reference sequence). Deletions cut 2 bases from V and 2 bases from J, with 12 bases between. The CDR3 is made up of 15 amino acids. DNA of the CDR3: TGTGCCTGGAGTAGACGGGTTGGGACTAATGAAAAACTGTTTTTT. It codes for CAWSRRVGTNEKLFF.

This rearrangement joins TRBV3-1 to TRBJ2-5; no firm D call. Germline lookup yields CDR1 LGHDT and CDR2 YNNKEL (reference sequence). The V end lost 6 bases, the J end lost 5 bases, and 10 bases lay between the germline ends. This CDR3 has 12 amino acids. Here the CDR3 reads CASRSPGETQYF. The CDR3 DNA reads as TGTGCCAGCAGGTCCCCTGGGGAGACCCAGTACTTC.

The rearrangement links TRBV3-1 to TRBJ2-7, with a weak D call TRBD2 (5 bases). Germline V lookup: CDR1 LGHDT, CDR2 YNNKEL (reference sequence). CDR3 length: 12 residues. The germline V and J ends were trimmed by 4 bases and 7 bases, with 11 bases remaining between them. CDR3 bases: TGTGCCAGCAGCCTAGCGTTCGGGGAGCAGTACTTC. Translation gives CASSLAFGEQYF.

This clonotype was counted only a few times. V gene TRBV7-6 combines with J gene TRBJ2-5; 8 bases are shared with TRBD2. Per the germline V gene, CDR1 is SGHVS and CDR2 is FNYEAQ. V dropped 8 bases and J dropped 4; count of bases not matched to a gene: 15. CDR3 length: 16 amino acids. As DNA, the CDR3 is TGTGCCAGCCGCTCCCCCCCGGGAGGGCCCGGAGAGACCCAGTACTTC. It codes for CASRSPPGGPGETQYF.

This clonotype has a handful of counts. The chain employs TRBV30 and TRBJ1-1; D remains ambiguous. Germline CDR1 GTSNPN, CDR2 SVGIG (reference sequence). This CDR3 contains 11 residues. Trimming removed 8 bases from V and 3 bases from J, with 10 bases in between. CDR3 loop: CALLIYTEAFF. DNA for the CDR3: TGTGCCCTGTTGATTTACACTGAAGCTTTCTTT.

This clonotype has more than one count but fewer than ten. J is TRBJ2-7 and V is TRBV7-9; TRBD2 agrees at 9 bases. V trimming: 6 bases; J trimming: 5 bases; junction bases outside the gene matches: 8. The length of the CDR3 is 14 residues. From germline, CDR1 is SEHNR and CDR2 FQNEAQ (reference sequence). In nucleotides, the CDR3 is TGTGCCAGCAGTCGCGCGGGAGGGCCGAACGAGCAGTACTTC. It yields the protein CASSRAGGPNEQYF.

This clonotype was observed a few times. The chain has TRBV28 and TRBJ2-7, with D uncertain. The CDR3 extends over 14 amino acids. Germline V gene lookup returns CDR1 MDHEN and CDR2 SYDVKM. Trimming took 6 bases from V and 0 from J, leaving 12 bases between them. The CDR3 DNA is TGTGCCAGCAGAGGATACGGCAGCTCCTACGAGCAGTACTTC. Translated: CASRGYGSSYEQYF.

In this sample, this clonotype turned up many times. This rearrangement joins TRBV29-1 to TRBJ2-2; 9 nucleotides align to TRBD1. The CDR3 has 17 amino acids. Unmatched junction bases numbered 10, after V lost 4 bases and J lost 1 base. Germline V gene lookup returns CDR1 SQVTM and CDR2 ANQGSEA. CDR3 region: CSVAGVWGQGNTGELFF. The CDR3 nucleotides are TGCAGCGTTGCGGGCGTTTGGGGACAGGGGAACACCGGGGAGCTGTTTTTT.

This clonotype showed up just a few times. The CDR3 DNA reads TGTGCCAGCAGTCCCCAGGACAGAGTGGGGGAGCAGTACTTC. Amino acids: CASSPQDRVGEQYF. This rearrangement joins TRBV27 to TRBJ2-7; a possible D gene is TRBD1 (6 bases). The CDR3 is made up of 14 amino acids. CDR1 MNHEY and CDR2 SMNVEV come from the germline V gene (reference sequence). The ends were cut back, 5 bases at V and 7 bases at J, with 18 bases in the middle.

This clonotype has more than one count but fewer than ten. The V call is TRBV4-1, the J call TRBJ2-2; D call uncertain. Germline CDR1 reads MGHRA; CDR2 reads YSYEKL. The V end was cut by 1 base, the J end by 3 bases, with 9 bases between. This CDR3 spans 15 amino acids. The CDR3 loop reads CASSQGVTDTGELFF. The CDR3, as DNA: TGCGCCAGCAGCCAAGGGGTTACGGACACCGGGGAGCTGTTTTTT.

The chain combines TRBV28 with TRBJ2-1; D is possibly TRBD1 or TRBD2 (5 bases each). The end of the DNA is better explained by TRBJ2-5, so the J call may be wrong. The CDR3 runs to 14 residues. Germline CDR1 reads MDHEN; CDR2 reads SYDVKM. Written as DNA, the CDR3 is TGTGCCAGCCTTCAAACGAGGGGACAAGAGACCCAGTACTTC. Its protein is CASLQTRGQETQYF.

The chain has TRBV30 and TRBJ2-3; 7 bases match TRBD2. The germline V gene has CDR1 GTSNPN and CDR2 SVGIG (reference sequence). The junction had 1 base not matched to a gene; V was cut back by 0 bases and J by 1 base. The CDR3 runs to 14 residues. The chain's CDR3 is CAWSVRGGTDTQYF. The CDR3 nucleotides read TGTGCCTGGAGTGTACGGGGGGGCACAGATACGCAGTATTTT. Full variable domain (missing parts from reference TRBV30 and TRBJ2-3): SQTIHQWPATLVQPVGSPLSLECTVEGTSNPNLYWYRQAAGRGLQLLFYSVGIGQISSEVPQNLSASRPQDRQFILSSKKLLLSDSGFYLCAWSVRGGTDTQYFGPGTRLTVL.

The chain uses TRBV4-3 and TRBJ2-3, with 9 bases identical to TRBD2. V was pared by 1 base and J by 4 bases, with 6 bases of the junction left unmatched. Looked up from germline, CDR1 is LGHNA and CDR2 is YSLEER. The CDR3 totals 16 residues. The CDR3 loop is CASSQVGGRASDTQYF. In DNA form, the CDR3 reads TGCGCCAGCAGCCAAGTGGGCGGGAGGGCCTCAGATACGCAGTATTTT.

The chain employs TRBV6-6 and TRBJ1-4; 7 nucleotides line up with TRBD1. Germline V gene data show CDR1 as MNHNY and CDR2 as SVGAGI (reference sequence). The CDR3 covers 16 residues. The J segment lost 0 bases and the V segment lost 8 bases, leaving 9 bases of the junction unmatched. CDR3 DNA: TGTGCCAGCGGTTTGGACAGGATTGCAACTAATGAAAAACTGTTTTTT. Its translation: CASGLDRIATNEKLFF.

V and J are TRBV4-1 and TRBJ1-5; D may be TRBD1 (5 bases). The CDR3 covers 15 residues. V was trimmed by 4 bases and J by 5 bases, leaving 15 bases between them. Per germline, CDR1 MGHRA and CDR2 YSYEKL. This chain's CDR3 is CASSPGVRGHQPQHF. Written as DNA, the CDR3 is TGCGCCAGCAGCCCTGGGGTGAGGGGTCATCAGCCCCAGCATTTT.

This clonotype was seen a few times. V is TRBV27 and J is TRBJ1-5; TRBD1 aligns across 10 bases. This CDR3 is built from 17 residues. Trimming removed 2 bases from V and 1 base from J; junction bases left unmatched: 5. CDR1 MNHEY and CDR2 SMNVEV come from the germline V gene (reference sequence). The CDR3 bases are TGTGCCAGCAGTTTAAGGGGACAGGGGAAAAGCAATCAGCCCCAGCATTTT. This sequence encodes CASSLRGQGKSNQPQHF.